A selection of T cell receptor beta chains follows, all from one sample in a study of PD-1 blockade in classical Hodgkin lymphoma. Only in-frame clones appear in the TCRdb table, and some are missing; sequencing was by immunoSEQ multiplex PCR. The data contain about 64,000 clones, about 90% of them singletons. The sample consisted of peripheral blood mononuclear cells (PBMCs), taken before the fourth cycle of nivolumab. The source is a human donor with classical Hodgkin lymphoma. Each CDR3 is given without its conserved first and last residue. The order of the fields is D gene, V gene, J gene, CDR3 protein. D genes are given only for firm matches.

d_gene: NA
v_gene: TRBV6-1
j_gene: TRBJ1-5
CDR3aa: ASSESKAYQPQH

d_gene: NA
v_gene: TRBV5-1
j_gene: TRBJ1-2
CDR3aa: ASSLGSGYT

d_gene: NA
v_gene: TRBV4-1
j_gene: TRBJ1-5
CDR3aa: ASSSFGPNQPQH

d_gene: TRBD1
v_gene: TRBV11-2
j_gene: TRBJ1-1
CDR3aa: ASSPVRDRMNTEAF

d_gene: NA
v_gene: TRBV5-1
j_gene: TRBJ2-1
CDR3aa: ASSLGGSYNEQF

d_gene: NA
v_gene: TRBV6-6
j_gene: TRBJ1-2
CDR3aa: ASSSGDGYT

d_gene: TRBD1
v_gene: TRBV2
j_gene: TRBJ1-2
CDR3aa: ASRPDRGGYGYT

d_gene: TRBD1
v_gene: TRBV25-1
j_gene: TRBJ1-2
CDR3aa: ASTPGGAFDGYT

d_gene: TRBD2
v_gene: TRBV19
j_gene: TRBJ2-3
CDR3aa: ASTPRLASDTQY

d_gene: NA
v_gene: TRBV9
j_gene: TRBJ1-2
CDR3aa: ASSVGVGGAGGGYT

d_gene: NA
v_gene: TRBV6-5
j_gene: TRBJ2-7
CDR3aa: ASNDSPYEQY

d_gene: NA
v_gene: TRBV6-5
j_gene: TRBJ2-2
CDR3aa: ASSYGIGGGELF

d_gene: NA
v_gene: TRBV2
j_gene: TRBJ1-3
CDR3aa: ASKEISGNTIY

d_gene: NA
v_gene: TRBV28
j_gene: TRBJ1-6
CDR3aa: ASSFGSRGDSPLH